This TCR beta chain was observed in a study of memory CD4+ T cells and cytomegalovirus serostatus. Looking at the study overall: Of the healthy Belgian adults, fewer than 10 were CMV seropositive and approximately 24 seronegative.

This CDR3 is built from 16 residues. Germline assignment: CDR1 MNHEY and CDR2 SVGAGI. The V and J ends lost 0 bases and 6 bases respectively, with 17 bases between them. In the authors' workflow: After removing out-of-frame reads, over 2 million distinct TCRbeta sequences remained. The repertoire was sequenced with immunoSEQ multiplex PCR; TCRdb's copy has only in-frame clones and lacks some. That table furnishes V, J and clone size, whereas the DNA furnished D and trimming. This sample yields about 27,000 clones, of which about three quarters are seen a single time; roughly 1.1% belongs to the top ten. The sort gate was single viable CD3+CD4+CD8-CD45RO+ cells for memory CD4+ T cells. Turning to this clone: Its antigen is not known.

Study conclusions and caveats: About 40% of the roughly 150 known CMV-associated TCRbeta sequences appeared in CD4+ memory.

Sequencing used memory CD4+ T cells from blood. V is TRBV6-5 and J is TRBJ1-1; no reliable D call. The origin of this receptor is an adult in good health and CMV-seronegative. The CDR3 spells CASSYSLELPPSEAFF. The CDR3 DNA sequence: TGTGCCAGCAGTTACTCTCTCGAGCTCCCACCTTCTGAAGCTTTCTTT.